This T cell receptor (beta chain) is from a study of blood T cell repertoires in COVID-19. Study-wide background: The study drew acute and convalescent COVID-19 samples from the United States, Italy and Spain. PBMCs, B-cell-depleted T cells, or T cells provided the cDNA or gDNA that made up the material.

Authors' analysis steps: It was from reference gene primer amplification that nucleated cell counts were estimated. Only in-frame clones appear in the TCRdb table, and some are missing; sequencing was by immunoSEQ multiplex PCR. For V, J and clone size, that table is used; D and trimming come from the DNA. The sample carries 70,000 to 95,000 clones, 84% recorded once. The origin of this receptor is a human donor in a cohort sampled during active COVID-19. Material: peripheral blood.

CDR3 amino acids: CAIRPRTGTGVLYGGYTF. The CDR3 DNA reads TGTGCCATCAGACCCCGCACCGGGACAGGGGTTCTCTATGGCGGCTACACCTTC. The chain links TRBV10-3 to TRBJ1-2, with 10 bases matching TRBD1. Germline V gene sequence: CDR1 ENHRY, CDR2 SYGVKD. There are 18 residues in the CDR3. Unmatched junction bases numbered 21, after V lost 6 bases and J lost 8 bases.